This T cell receptor beta chain was found in a study of spatial heterogeneity in lung cancer. Whole-study context: Sequencing of follow-up PBMC samples took place when they were available, at a median of roughly 2 years after resection.

Study findings and constraints: Ubiquitous expanded tumor TCRs showed up in blood more at resection than follow-up.

Every individual TCR cDNA molecule carried its own unique molecular identifier, which allowed correction of PCR and sequencing errors. Via MiXCR, TCRdb re-called the 5' RACE reads, giving one row per CDR3 protein. The table includes approximately 100,000 distinct CDR3 sequences, 19% detected once. Sample time point: blood at routine non-recurrence follow-up after resection. In each case, whole RNA from tumor, nontumor lung or frozen PBMC was sequenced unsorted. This clonotype is medium-sized within its sample. Its antigen is not identified. Between the trimmed V and J ends, which lost 0 bases and 4 bases, there was a span of 5 bases. CDR3 length: 12 amino acids. Germline assignment: CDR1 SGDLS and CDR2 YYNGEE.

The origin of this receptor is a male donor with early-stage non-small cell lung cancer. This sequence joins TRBV9 and TRBJ2-7; D possibly corresponds to TRBD1 (5 bases). The specimen was PBMCs, collected at follow-up. The CDR3 DNA reads TGTGCCAGCAGCGTAGAGGGGTACGAGCAGTACTTC. Protein sequence: CASSVEGYEQYF.